This T cell receptor beta chain was documented in a study of blood T cell repertoires in COVID-19. About the study: Researchers got acute and convalescent COVID-19 samples from the United States, Italy and Spain. T cells, B-cell-depleted T cells, or PBMCs supplied cDNA or gDNA.

This CDR3 has 19 residues. Trimming cost V 2 bases and J 2 bases; bases outside gene matches: 13. The germline V gene encodes CDR1 SGHTA and CDR2 FQGNSA. In the original processing: From reference gene primer amplification, estimates of nucleated cell counts were derived. Repertoires were generated with immunoSEQ multiplex PCR, while TCRdb's copy carries only in-frame clones and drops some. The DNA gave D and trimming, while V, J and clone size come from that table. Here the sample spans about 5,600 clones, 70% to 85% being singletons. Sequencing used peripheral blood. The chain uses TRBV7-2 and TRBJ2-3; TRBD2 matches 10 bases. This TCR came from a human donor in a cohort sampled during active COVID-19. The CDR3 is CASSLRRASGRRDTDTQYF. DNA for the CDR3: TGTGCCAGCAGCTTAAGGCGGGCTAGCGGGAGACGTGACACAGATACGCAGTATTTT.